This T cell receptor (beta chain) comes out of a study of T cell repertoires in cytomegalovirus infection. Study in general: The public TCR beta signatures pointed to both CMV infection and matching HLA type.

Points on this clonotype: Its target is unknown.

Each CDR3 protein is one row after TCRdb ran MiXCR on the reads. This sample has roughly 800,000 distinct CDR3 sequences, with roughly 28% found just once. This CDR3 contains 14 residues. The V gene end was trimmed by 0 bases and the J gene end by 6 bases; junction bases not matched to a gene: 5. Germline V gene data show CDR1 as SGHRS and CDR2 as YFSETQ. Findings of the study overall: In two of eight donors, the top clonotype was HLA-C-restricted CMV-specific.

This specimen was cultured CD8+ T cells from PBMCs, taken from culture after CMV antigen stimulation. This chain connects TRBV5-1 to TRBJ1-2, with 7 bases identical to TRBD1. The TCR comes from a human donor in good health (CMV status not recorded). Some clones in this sample may be carry-over from other donors' samples. The CDR3 spells CASSLGKGADGYTF. CDR3 sequence (DNA): TGCGCCAGCAGCTTGGGAAAGGGGGCTGATGGCTACACCTTC.